This T cell receptor beta chain was sequenced in a study of blood T cell repertoires in COVID-19. Study-level background: Both acute and convalescent COVID-19 samples were obtained from the United States, Italy and Spain. PBMCs, B-cell-depleted T cells, or T cells provided the cDNA or gDNA that made up the material.

This CDR3 spans 14 amino acids. V lost 1 base to trimming and J lost 3 bases; unmatched junction nucleotides: 1. Germline V gives CDR1 LNHDA, CDR2 SQIVND (reference sequence). In the original processing: Using reference gene primer amplification, nucleated cell counts were estimated. Repertoires were generated with immunoSEQ multiplex PCR, while TCRdb's copy carries only in-frame clones and drops some. For V, J and clone size, that table is used; D and trimming come from the DNA. Of around 130,000 clones listed, 85% to 90% are singletons. The J gene is TRBJ2-7, the V gene TRBV19; 9 bases line up with TRBD2. The receptor comes from a man aged 65-85 years with active or convalescent COVID-19. Input material: peripheral blood. This CDR3 is CASSIGLADYEQYF. The CDR3 nucleotides are TGTGCCAGTAGTATAGGACTAGCGGACTACGAGCAGTACTTC.